The 12 T cell receptor beta chains presented below share a single source sample, sequenced in a study of T cells after somatic rescue of genetic block. TCRdb keeps only in-frame clones here, not all; method: immunoSEQ multiplex PCR. The sample comprises 80,000 to 100,000 clones, 90% of which are singletons, and around 1.6% rests with the top ten. The specimen sequenced was peripheral blood mononuclear cells (PBMCs). The receptors come from a woman aged 18-29 years.

The rearrangement uses TRBV7-3 and TRBJ2-2; D uncertain. V gave up 2 bases and J gave up 5 bases, with 6 bases separating them. The length of the CDR3 is 13 residues. In germline, CDR1 is SGHTA, CDR2 FQGTGA. The CDR3 spells CASSLGETGELFF. The CDR3, as DNA: TGTGCCAGCAGCTTAGGGGAAACCGGGGAGCTGTTTTTT.

The chain links TRBV28 to TRBJ2-1; possibly TRBD1 or TRBD2 for D (5 bases each). The V gene's germline CDR1 is MDHEN and CDR2 SYDVKM. V shed 6 bases and J shed 7 bases, with 16 bases lying between them. The CDR3 totals 14 residues. CDR3 DNA: TGTGCCAGCAGGGGAGCTTGGGGGAGTAATGAGCAGTTCTTC. This translates into CASRGAWGSNEQFF.

The chain uses TRBV2 and TRBJ1-1; TRBD1 matches 8 bases. Germline CDR1 is SNHLY and CDR2 is FYNNEI. V gave up 3 bases and J gave up 2 bases; unmatched junction bases: 2. This CDR3 is 14 amino acids long. The CDR3 protein is CASSEDRDNTEAFF. CDR3 DNA sequence: TGTGCCAGCAGTGAGGACAGGGATAACACTGAAGCTTTCTTT.

Of note for this clone: A junction end diverges from the germline sequence, so it may reflect a read error. The chain joins TRBV19 to TRBJ2-6, with D perhaps assigned TRBD1 or TRBD2 (5 bases each). This CDR3 has 16 amino acids. The V gene's germline CDR1 is LNHDA and CDR2 SQIVND (reference sequence). The CDR3: CASSLDSGSGANVLTF. The CDR3 coding sequence is TGTGCCAGTAGTTTAGACAGCGGCTCTGGGGCCAACGTCCTGACTTTC. The entire variable domain, with the rest obtained from reference TRBV19 and TRBJ2-6, is as follows: DGGITQSPKYLFRKEGQNVTLSCEQNLNHDAMYWYRQDPGQGLRLIYYSQIVNDFQKGDIAEGYSVSREKKESFPLTVTSAQKNPTAFYLCASSLDSGSGANVLTFGAGSRLTVL.

The J gene is TRBJ2-2, the V gene TRBV25-1; D unclear. Germline V gives CDR1 MGHDK, CDR2 SYGVNS. V shed 6 bases and J shed 4 bases, with 12 bases lying between them. CDR3 length: 14 residues. Written as DNA, the CDR3 is TGTGCCAGCAGGCCGCGCCCGAGCACCGGGGAGCTGTTTTTT. The encoded protein is CASRPRPSTGELFF.

The chain has TRBV2 and TRBJ2-3; the D is unclear. This CDR3 comprises 12 residues. In germline, CDR1 is SNHLY, CDR2 FYNNEI. Trimming cost V 5 bases and J 5 bases, with 8 bases left between them. CDR3 nucleotides: TGTGCCAGCAGTCAGATGGAAGATACGCAGTATTTT. It is translated as CASSQMEDTQYF. Drawing the rest from reference TRBV2 and TRBJ2-3, the complete variable domain is EPEVTQTPSHQVTQMGQEVILRCVPISNHLYFYWYRQILGQKVEFLVSFYNNEISEKSEIFDDQFSVERPDGSNFTLKIRSTKLEDSAMYFCASSQMEDTQYFGPGTRLTVL.

The chain employs TRBV15 and TRBJ2-7; 9 bases match TRBD1. The germline gives CDR1 LNHNV, CDR2 YYDKDF (reference sequence). The V and J ends lost 0 bases and 5 bases, in that order; junction bases with no gene match: 8. This CDR3 has 16 amino acids. The CDR3 DNA follows: TGTGCCACCAGCAGAGATTCCCCGGGACAGGGAAACGAGCAGTACTTC. Protein sequence: CATSRDSPGQGNEQYF.

The chain combines TRBV4-1 with TRBJ2-4, with 8 bases matching TRBD2. Germline CDR1 is MGHRA and CDR2 is YSYEKL. The CDR3 covers 14 residues. V trimming: 6 bases; J trimming: 7 bases; junction bases outside the gene matches: 8. The CDR3 DNA follows: TGCGCCAGCAGTTCCGGGAGGGGATTCAACATTCAGTACTTC. This encodes CASSSGRGFNIQYF.

The chain recombines TRBV4-3 with TRBJ2-7; D may correspond to TRBD1 or TRBD2 (5 bases each). CDR1 is LGHNA, CDR2 YSLEER, per germline. The CDR3 is 16 residues long. Trimming took 0 bases from V and 2 from J, leaving 14 bases between them. Here the CDR3 DNA reads TGCGCCAGCAGCCAAGATGGGGCTAGCCCGACCTACGAGCAGTACTTC. This sequence encodes CASSQDGASPTYEQYF.

The chain recombines TRBV27 with TRBJ1-5; a weak D match, TRBD1 (5 bases). This CDR3 comprises 13 residues. The V end lost 4 bases, the J end lost 3 bases, and 7 bases lay between the germline ends. Looked up from germline, CDR1 is MNHEY and CDR2 is SMNVEV (reference sequence). The CDR3 protein is CASSWGFNQPQHF. The CDR3 coding sequence is TGTGCCAGCAGTTGGGGCTTCAATCAGCCCCAGCATTTT.

The rearrangement joins TRBV15 to TRBJ2-3; D might be TRBD2 (6 bases). The CDR3 covers 16 residues. The V end lost 5 bases, the J end lost 1 base, and 16 bases lay between the germline ends. Germline CDR1 LNHNV, CDR2 YYDKDF (reference sequence). DNA for the CDR3: TGTGCCACCAGCCCCCTCGGAGCGGGCCGCACAGATACGCAGTATTTT. Protein sequence: CATSPLGAGRTDTQYF.

The chain carries TRBV5-1 and TRBJ1-6; unclear D gene. This CDR3 is 15 amino acids long. In germline, CDR1 is SGHRS, CDR2 YFSETQ. Trimming left V 0 bases short and J 7 bases short, with 11 bases between. DNA of the CDR3: TGCGCCAGCAGCTTGGCCCGGGGTCCAAATTCACCCCTCCACTTT. Residues: CASSLARGPNSPLHF.